This TCR beta chain is from a study of blood T cell repertoires in COVID-19. Looking at the study overall: From the United States, Italy and Spain came samples of acute and convalescent COVID-19. PBMCs, B-cell-depleted T cells, or T cells provided the cDNA or gDNA that made up the material.

The CDR3 loop spans 15 amino acids. The trim removed 0 bases at V and 6 bases at J, leaving 5 bases unmatched. CDR1 and CDR2 from the germline V gene are SGDLS and YYNGEE. In the authors' methods: Counts of nucleated cells, estimated from reference gene primer amplification, were obtained. Produced via immunoSEQ multiplex PCR; TCRdb's table is partial and in-frame only. V and J calls and clone size are copied from that table; D and trimming were computed from the DNA. Of roughly 150,000 clones detected, more than 65% appear once; the ten largest clones hold 6.5% to 9%. The source of this sequence is a woman in her fifties or sixties in a cohort sampled during active or convalescent COVID-19. The sample was peripheral blood. This chain connects TRBV9 to TRBJ2-2, with TRBD2 identical over 7 bases. CDR3 DNA: TGTGCCAGCAGCGTAGGCGGGGGTCTCTCCGGGGAGCTGTTTTTT. It translates to CASSVGGGLSGELFF.